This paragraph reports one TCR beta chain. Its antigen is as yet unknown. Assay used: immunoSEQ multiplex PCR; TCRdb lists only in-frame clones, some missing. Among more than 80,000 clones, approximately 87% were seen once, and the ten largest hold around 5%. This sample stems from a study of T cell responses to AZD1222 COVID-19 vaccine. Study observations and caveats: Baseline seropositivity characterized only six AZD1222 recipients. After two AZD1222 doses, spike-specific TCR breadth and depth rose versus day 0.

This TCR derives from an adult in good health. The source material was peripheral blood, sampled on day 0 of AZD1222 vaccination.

The CDR3 region has the DNA TGTGCCAGCAGCCCTCAAAGGGGGAGGGGGGCGTCTGAAAAACTGTTTTTT. This gives the protein CASSPQRGRGASEKLFF. The chain couples TRBV5-4 to TRBJ1-4; D possibly corresponds to TRBD1 (6 bases). V was trimmed by 4 bases and J by 7 bases, leaving 23 bases between them. This CDR3 comprises 17 residues. The germline V gene has CDR1 SGHNT and CDR2 YYREEE (reference sequence).